These 20 T cell receptor beta chains were sequenced from one sample in a study of T cells after posttransplantation cyclophosphamide. TCRdb keeps only in-frame clones here, not all; method: immunoSEQ multiplex PCR. The sample was found to contain 20,000 to 30,000 clones, and every one recurs. Material for sequencing was PBMCs. These receptor sequences come from a woman aged 45-59 years in good health, CMV-negative, and a related stem cell transplant donor.

In this sample, this clone turned up many times. This chain joins TRBV5-1 and TRBJ2-7; D might be TRBD1 (5 bases). V shed 4 bases and J shed 3 bases, with 11 bases lying between them. This CDR3 spans 13 amino acids. CDR1 and CDR2 from the germline V gene are SGHRS and YFSETQ. The CDR3 nucleotides read TGCGCCAGCAGCCAAGTGACAGACTACGAGCAGTACTTC. Its translation: CASSQVTDYEQYF.

This clone was counted many times. J is TRBJ1-6 and V is TRBV4-2; D unresolved. Trimming left V 2 bases short and J 0 bases short, with 8 bases between. The CDR3 is made up of 16 amino acids. From germline, CDR1 is LGHNA and CDR2 YNFKEQ. The CDR3 region has the DNA TGTGCCAGCAGCCAATCACGGAGCTCCTATAATTCACCCCTCCACTTT. It specifies CASSQSRSSYNSPLHF.

Many counts were recorded for this clone. The V gene is TRBV19, the J gene TRBJ2-5; D ambiguous. This CDR3 is 14 amino acids long. Trimming removed 4 bases at V and 4 bases at J, with 13 bases between. CDR1 and CDR2 (germline): LNHDA, SQIVND (reference sequence). The CDR3, as DNA: TGTGCCAGTAGTACCCGGTCCGCTCGAGAGACCCAGTACTTC. Translating it yields CASSTRSARETQYF.

This clone was seen ten or more times. The J gene is TRBJ1-1, the V gene TRBV19; D might be TRBD1 (5 bases). V was cut by 8 bases and J by 3 bases, with 16 bases left in between. From germline, CDR1 is LNHDA and CDR2 SQIVND (reference sequence). This CDR3 spans 14 amino acids. CDR3: CASGGGRGYTEAFF. The CDR3 region has the DNA TGTGCCAGTGGGGGGGGTCGAGGGTACACTGAAGCTTTCTTT.

This clone was counted ten times or more. This sequence joins TRBV4-1 and TRBJ2-7; the D gene is possibly TRBD1 (6 bases). Germline loops: CDR1 MGHRA, CDR2 YSYEKL. The CDR3 is 16 amino acids. With 4 bases removed from V and 4 bases from J, the gap between germline ends came to 20 bases. The CDR3 DNA is TGCGCCAGCAGCCCCTCCCGGACAGAGGGGATATACGAGCAGTACTTC. This sequence encodes CASSPSRTEGIYEQYF.

This clone was counted many times. The chain uses TRBV6-1 and TRBJ1-2; D is unresolved. The germline V gene encodes CDR1 MNHNS and CDR2 SASEGT. CDR3 length: 13 residues. V was cut by 1 base and J by 8 bases, with 11 bases left in between. The CDR3 sequence: CASSEVEGQGYTF. CDR3 bases: TGTGCCAGCAGTGAAGTAGAGGGTCAAGGCTACACCTTC.

Many counts were recorded for this clone. This chain joins TRBV5-6 and TRBJ2-5, with D possibly matching TRBD1 (8 bases). CDR1 and CDR2 from the germline V gene are SGHDT and YYEEEE. The CDR3 is 16 residues long. Trimming pared 0 bases from V and 4 bases from J, leaving 16 bases between. Here the CDR3 reads CASSLAGGDRLETQYF. The DNA of the CDR3 is TGTGCCAGCAGCTTGGCTGGGGGGGACAGGTTAGAGACCCAGTACTTC. Supplemented by reference TRBV5-6 and TRBJ2-5, the full variable domain reads DAGVTQSPTHLIKTRGQQVTLRCSPKSGHDTVSWYQQALGQGPQFIFQYYEEEERQRGNFPDRFSGHQFPNYSSELNVNALLLGDSALYLCASSLAGGDRLETQYFGPGTRLLVL.

In this sample, this clone turned up many times. V gene TRBV5-6 combines with J gene TRBJ1-2; maybe TRBD1 (5 bases). V was trimmed by 3 bases and J by 7 bases, leaving 10 bases between them. Germline V gene sequence: CDR1 SGHDT, CDR2 YYEEEE. The CDR3 totals 12 residues. CDR3 residues: CASSSDMTGYTF. The CDR3, as DNA: TGTGCCAGCAGCTCGGACATGACTGGCTACACCTTC.

There are many counts of this clone. The chain is built from TRBV7-9 and TRBJ2-1; TRBD1 might be the D (7 bases). With 5 bases removed from V and 9 bases from J, the gap between germline ends came to 20 bases. CDR1 is SEHNR, CDR2 FQNEAQ, per germline (reference sequence). CDR3 length: 15 amino acids. The CDR3 protein is CASSPHRGGISEQFF. As DNA, the CDR3 is TGTGCCAGCAGCCCCCACAGGGGAGGAATCAGTGAGCAGTTCTTC.

There are many counts of this clone. This rearrangement joins TRBV2 to TRBJ2-5; TRBD2 matches 10 bases. Germline CDR1 is SNHLY and CDR2 is FYNNEI. The CDR3 is 16 amino acids. Trimming took 4 bases from V and 5 from J; bases not matched to a gene: 10. The chain's CDR3 is CASSADSSGSGETQYF. In DNA, the CDR3 is TGTGCCAGCAGTGCAGATTCTAGCGGGAGCGGGGAGACCCAGTACTTC.

This clone was detected a few times. The chain recombines TRBV6-6 with TRBJ1-2; D may be TRBD1 (6 bases). Trimming took 5 bases from V and 2 from J, leaving 12 bases between them. Germline V gene data show CDR1 as MNHNY and CDR2 as SVGAGI (reference sequence). The CDR3 has 14 residues. The CDR3 spells CASSGGRENYGYTF. CDR3 coding DNA: TGTGCCAGCAGTGGGGGCCGCGAAAACTATGGCTACACCTTC.

This clone appeared many times. The CDR3 DNA follows: TGTGCCAGCAGTTTCGGTCCAGGGTATCGGCAAGAGACCCAGTACTTC. This gives the protein CASSFGPGYRQETQYF. The chain links TRBV28 to TRBJ2-5, with D maybe TRBD1 (5 bases). There are 16 residues in the CDR3. V was clipped by 3 bases and J by 2 bases, with 16 bases between them. Germline V CDR1 and CDR2: MDHEN, SYDVKM. Based on the CDR3 plus reference TRBV28 and TRBJ2-5, the full variable domain is DVKVTQSSRYLVKRTGEKVFLECVQDMDHENMFWYRQDPGLGLRLIYFSYDVKMKEKGDIPEGYSVSREKKERFSLILESASTNQTSMYLCASSFGPGYRQETQYFGPGTRLLVL.

This clone has ten or more counts. The chain employs TRBV28 and TRBJ2-7; perhaps TRBD1 as D (5 bases). Germline assignment: CDR1 MDHEN and CDR2 SYDVKM. V dropped 6 bases and J dropped 2 bases, with 17 bases sitting between them. The CDR3 covers 15 residues. CDR3 nucleotides: TGTGCCAGCAGCTCCCCAGGGATCCCAACCTACGAGCAGTACTTC. It translates to CASSSPGIPTYEQYF.

This clone was counted ten times or more. This chain links TRBV7-2 with TRBJ2-3; tentative D call: TRBD2 (6 bases). Trimming removed 5 bases at V and 5 bases at J, with 23 bases between. Germline lookup yields CDR1 SGHTA and CDR2 FQGNSA. There are 17 residues in the CDR3. CDR3 in DNA: TGTGCCAGCAGCCCCCGGGACTCCCGCCTAGGTTTAGATACGCAGTATTTT. It encodes CASSPRDSRLGLDTQYF.

There are many counts of this clone. The chain combines TRBV5-1 with TRBJ2-5; 9 bases line up with TRBD1. Germline CDR1 is SGHRS and CDR2 is YFSETQ. The CDR3 spans 15 residues. The junction had 9 bases not matched to a gene; V was cut back by 4 bases and J by 5 bases. In DNA, the CDR3 is TGCGCCAGCAGCCAGTTGACAGGGGGTAGTGAGACCCAGTACTTC. Amino acids: CASSQLTGGSETQYF.

This clone was seen at least ten times. The rearrangement links TRBV2 to TRBJ1-1; possible D gene TRBD1, 6 bases. The ends were cut back, 6 bases at V and 1 base at J, with 9 bases in the middle. This CDR3 contains 13 residues. The germline CDR1 and CDR2 sequences are SNHLY and FYNNEI. This CDR3 reads CASRSGANTEAFF. The DNA of the CDR3 is TGTGCCAGCAGGTCAGGGGCGAACACTGAAGCTTTCTTT.

This clone was picked up many times. The V and J genes are TRBV18 and TRBJ2-1, with D maybe TRBD1 (6 bases). Germline values: CDR1 KGHSH, CDR2 LQKENI. Trimming took off 3 bases at V and 8 bases at J, with 17 bases between the two ends. The CDR3 consists of 15 residues. CDR3 protein: CASSPSPGAGDEQFF. The DNA of the CDR3 is TGTGCCAGCTCACCGTCGCCAGGGGCTGGAGATGAGCAGTTCTTC. The full variable domain, its missing parts supplied by reference TRBV18 and TRBJ2-1, is NAGVMQNPRHLVRRRGQEARLRCSPMKGHSHVYWYRQLPEEGLKFMVYLQKENIIDESGMPKERFSAEFPKEGPSILRIQQVVRGDSAAYFCASSPSPGAGDEQFFGPGTRLTVL.

There are many counts of this clone. The chain joins TRBV30 to TRBJ1-2, with D unresolved. The CDR3 has 12 residues. Germline values: CDR1 GTSNPN, CDR2 SVGIG (reference sequence). V was clipped by 0 bases and J by 7 bases, with 9 bases between them. CDR3 DNA: TGTGCCTGGAGTGTAACTGAAGCTGGCTACACCTTC. This codes for CAWSVTEAGYTF.

Many counts were recorded for this clone. This chain uses TRBV28 with TRBJ1-2, with a weak D call TRBD1 (6 bases). Trimming pared 2 bases from V and 6 bases from J, leaving 16 bases between. This CDR3 is 15 amino acids long. Germline loops: CDR1 MDHEN, CDR2 SYDVKM. The DNA for the CDR3 is TGTGCCAGCAGTTTACTCATGGGGGGGGCGGATGGCTACACCTTC. This codes for CASSLLMGGADGYTF.

This clone appeared many times. The chain couples TRBV7-2 to TRBJ2-3; 10 positions agree with TRBD2. With 3 bases clipped from V and 1 base from J, the junction kept 7 bases outside the gene matches. The germline gives CDR1 SGHTA, CDR2 FQGNSA. CDR3 length: 17 amino acids. CDR3 sequence reads: CASSFGASGGGTDTQYF. DNA of the CDR3: TGTGCCAGCAGCTTTGGGGCTAGCGGGGGCGGCACAGATACGCAGTATTTT.